This T cell receptor beta chain is drawn from a study of Ad26.COV2.S vaccination and SARS-CoV-2 variants. At the level of the study: Enrolled in COV1001, the donor was in the Ad26.COV2.S trial arm, which received the vaccine. Participants got Ad26.COV2.S intramuscularly, once or twice 56 days apart.

Treatment meaning: roughly 19 received Ad26.COV2.S at low or high dose, single or two shots; about 5 received placebo; per-sample allocation not given. The investigators took samples on day 63 after the first vaccine or placebo injection. An adult donor aged 18-55 years was enrolled in Boston. Concerning this clone itself: What it recognizes is unknown.

CDR1 SGHTA and CDR2 FQGNSA come from the germline V gene. The V end lost 5 bases, the J end lost 2 bases, and 16 bases lay between the germline ends. There are 15 residues in the CDR3. TCRdb's copy holds only in-frame clones and misses some; the assay was immunoSEQ multiplex PCR. This table holds around 400,000 clones, 80% to 90% found once. Regarding the study as a whole: Spike-specific CD8+ and CD4+ T cell responses reportedly showed substantial breadth after vaccination.

Sequencing was performed on peripheral blood, taken in a trial of Ad26.COV2.S vaccine versus placebo. This receptor was obtained from a person aged 18-60 years who received the Ad26.COV2.S COVID-19 vaccine or a placebo. This rearrangement joins TRBV7-2 to TRBJ2-7; tentatively, D is TRBD1 or TRBD2 (7 bases each). The CDR3 DNA reads as TGTGCCAGCAGCCCCCAGGGGGGGATTCCCTACGAGCAGTACTTC. It encodes CASSPQGGIPYEQYF. Combining the CDR3 with reference TRBV7-2 and TRBJ2-7 gives the whole variable domain GAGVSQSPSNKVTEKGKDVELRCDPISGHTALYWYRQSLGQGLEFLIYFQGNSAPDKSGLPSDRFSAERTGGSVSTLTIQRTQQEDSAVYLCASSPQGGIPYEQYFGPGTRLTVT.